The 32 T cell receptor beta chains listed next were all sequenced from one sample in a study of blood T cell repertoires in COVID-19. TCRdb's copy holds only in-frame clones and misses some; the assay was immunoSEQ multiplex PCR. The sample lists about 34,000 clones; around 85% were seen once. Sample: peripheral blood. The origin of the receptors is a human donor with acute or convalescent COVID-19. The donor label of this sample is uncertain.

The genes are TRBV29-1 and TRBJ1-2; 10 bases match TRBD1. The CDR3 is made up of 14 amino acids. Germline V lookup: CDR1 SQVTM, CDR2 ANQGSEA. Trimming at V came to 7 bases and at J to 3 bases, leaving 8 bases not matched to a gene. The DNA for the CDR3 is TGCAGCGCTTCAGGGGACAGGGGATACTATGGCTACACCTTC. It codes for CSASGDRGYYGYTF.

V and J are TRBV30 and TRBJ2-5, with D possibly TRBD1 on 6 matching bases. Per the germline V gene, CDR1 is GTSNPN and CDR2 is SVGIG (reference sequence). The CDR3 spans 18 residues. The V end lost 3 bases, the J end lost 0 bases, and 23 bases lay between the germline ends. The CDR3 nucleotides are TGTGCCTGGAGCGCACTCACCGGAACTCAGGGGAACCAAGAGACCCAGTACTTC. This gives the protein CAWSALTGTQGNQETQYF.

The chain is built from TRBV7-2 and TRBJ2-2, with TRBD1 identical over 8 bases. The V gene end was trimmed by 6 bases and the J gene end by 4 bases; junction bases not matched to a gene: 10. Germline loops: CDR1 SGHTA, CDR2 FQGNSA. The CDR3 totals 16 residues. The CDR3 is CASSSTTGAGTGELFF. CDR3 nucleotides: TGTGCCAGCAGTTCCACGACAGGGGCGGGCACCGGGGAGCTGTTTTTT.

The chain has TRBV10-3 and TRBJ1-3; no definite D call. The germline gives CDR1 ENHRY, CDR2 SYGVKD. The CDR3 loop spans 14 amino acids. V gave up 4 bases and J gave up 4 bases, with 11 bases separating them. This CDR3 is CAISGGPGGNTIYF. CDR3 coding DNA: TGTGCCATCAGTGGAGGTCCGGGAGGAAACACCATATATTTT.

This chain joins TRBV10-3 and TRBJ1-6, with 8 bases matching TRBD1. Germline trimming cut 8 bases from V and 6 bases from J; bases unmatched to any gene: 3. CDR3 length: 13 amino acids. CDR1 and CDR2 from the germline V gene are ENHRY and SYGVKD. The CDR3 protein is CAIGTGTNSPLHF. The CDR3 DNA follows: TGTGCCATCGGGACAGGAACTAATTCACCCCTCCACTTT.

The chain's CDR3 is CASSPTGIADTQYF. The CDR3 nucleotides read TGTGCCAGCAGTCCAACAGGGATCGCAGATACGCAGTATTTT. The chain uses TRBV7-8 and TRBJ2-3, with D perhaps matching TRBD1 (6 bases). CDR1 is SGHVS, CDR2 FQNEAQ, per germline. Trimming stripped 6 bases from V and 4 bases from J, with 14 bases between. The CDR3 is made up of 14 amino acids.

This clone was counted once. The chain combines TRBV28 with TRBJ1-6; maybe TRBD1 (5 bases). With 7 bases removed from V and 6 bases from J, the gap between germline ends came to 19 bases. Germline loops: CDR1 MDHEN, CDR2 SYDVKM. CDR3 size: 16 residues. The CDR3 here is CASTLSSGGSNSPLHF. The CDR3 DNA reads TGTGCCAGCACCCTTAGTTCCGGGGGTAGTAATTCACCCCTCCACTTT.

The chain employs TRBV28 and TRBJ2-2; TRBD2 matches 14 bases. Germline V gene sequence: CDR1 MDHEN, CDR2 SYDVKM. The CDR3 sequence is 17 residues long. V gave up 8 bases and J gave up 6 bases; unmatched junction bases: 11. This CDR3 is CASWGLAGAQGPGELFF. In DNA, the CDR3 is TGTGCCAGCTGGGGACTAGCGGGGGCCCAGGGTCCCGGGGAGCTGTTTTTT.

Remarks on this clone: At the DNA level, this CDR3 is encoded by other sequences in the same sample as well. This sequence joins TRBV2 and TRBJ1-6; D gene uncertain. Germline V gene data show CDR1 as SNHLY and CDR2 as FYNNEI. Deletions cut 6 bases from V and 0 bases from J, with 6 bases between. The CDR3 is 14 residues long. For the CDR3, the DNA is TGTGCCAGCAGACAGAGCTCCTATAATTCACCCCTCCACTTT. As protein: CASRQSSYNSPLHF.

The chain carries TRBV3-1 (or the pseudogene TRBV3-2) and TRBJ1-5, with D unclear. V lost 1 base and J 9 bases, leaving 19 bases between the germline ends. This CDR3 is built from 16 residues. Germline lookup yields CDR1 LGHDT and CDR2 YNNKEL (reference sequence). CDR3 sequence reads: CASSQALLPEFRPQHF. The CDR3 DNA reads as TGTGCCAGCAGCCAAGCTCTACTCCCGGAGTTCCGGCCCCAGCATTTT.

J is TRBJ1-5 and V is TRBV16, with TRBD1 matching over 9 bases. From germline, CDR1 is KGHSY and CDR2 FQNENV. V trimming: 0 bases; J trimming: 7 bases; junction bases outside the gene matches: 7. CDR3 size: 16 residues. CDR3 nucleotide sequence: TGTGCCAGCAGCCAATCTGGGACAGGGTTCGGGCAGCCCCAGCATTTT. Amino acid sequence: CASSQSGTGFGQPQHF. The whole variable domain, remainder taken from reference TRBV16 and TRBJ1-5, is GEEVAQTPKHLVRGEGQKAKLYCAPIKGHSYVFWYQQVLKNEFKFLISFQNENVFDETGMPKERFSAKCLPNSPCSLEIQATKLEDSAVYFCASSQSGTGFGQPQHFGDGTRLSIL.

V and J are TRBV5-1 and TRBJ1-5; D is ambiguous. The CDR3 sequence is 14 residues long. Trimming removed 7 bases from V and 5 bases from J, with 16 bases in between. Per germline, CDR1 SGHRS and CDR2 YFSETQ. CDR3 nucleotides: TGCGCCAGCGCTCCGGGAGGGAGCGATCAGCCCCAGCATTTT. Protein product: CASAPGGSDQPQHF.

The table lists this clone with a few counts. The chain couples TRBV11-2 to TRBJ2-7; D gene uncertain. Germline CDR1 is SGHAT and CDR2 is FQNNGV. V lost 7 bases to trimming and J lost 5 bases, with 9 bases between them. This CDR3 has 11 residues. DNA of the CDR3: TGTGCCAGCACCCTTACGGACGAGCAGTACTTC. Its translation is CASTLTDEQYF.

The gene calls are TRBV7-9 and TRBJ1-5; D is undetermined. Deletions cut 4 bases from V and 5 bases from J, with 9 bases between. The germline CDR1 and CDR2 sequences are SEHNR and FQNEAQ (reference sequence). The CDR3 consists of 13 residues. The CDR3 reads CASSSQFDQPQHF. The CDR3 bases are TGTGCCAGCAGCTCACAATTCGATCAGCCCCAGCATTTT.

This CDR3 reads CASSPWDRADEQFF. Here the CDR3 DNA reads TGTGCCAGCAGTCCCTGGGACAGGGCCGATGAGCAGTTCTTC. The chain is built from TRBV6-5 and TRBJ2-1; 9 nucleotides align to TRBD1. The CDR3 is 14 amino acids. Losses at the gene ends were 5 bases for V and 8 bases for J; bases not matched to a gene: 7. Germline CDR1 MNHEY, CDR2 SVGAGI.

V gene TRBV11-2 combines with J gene TRBJ2-7, with 7 bases fitting TRBD1. J lost 6 bases, V lost 5 bases, and 13 bases had no gene match. This CDR3 has 15 amino acids. CDR1 SGHAT and CDR2 FQNNGV come from the germline V gene. The CDR3 DNA sequence: TGTGCCAGCAGCCTGAGCCGGGACAGTCTCTTCGAGCAGTACTTC. Protein sequence: CASSLSRDSLFEQYF.

The rearrangement uses TRBV7-2 and TRBJ2-5, with D tentatively TRBD1 (6 bases). From germline, CDR1 is SGHTA and CDR2 FQGNSA. The V end lost 5 bases, the J end lost 1 base, and 20 bases lay between the germline ends. The CDR3 has 17 residues. CDR3 amino acids: CASSPMGVGALQETQYF. The CDR3 DNA reads TGTGCCAGCAGCCCGATGGGGGTGGGGGCCCTCCAAGAGACCCAGTACTTC.

V usage is TRBV10-3 and J usage is TRBJ2-7, with D tentatively TRBD1 (5 bases). This CDR3 has 12 residues. Germline V gene sequence: CDR1 ENHRY, CDR2 SYGVKD. Trimming removed 8 bases from V and 3 bases from J, with 11 bases in between. The CDR3 is CAIATALYEQYF. CDR3 DNA sequence: TGTGCCATCGCGACAGCTCTCTACGAGCAGTACTTC.

Here the CDR3 reads CASSQGGGGIFVYGYTF. CDR3 coding DNA: TGTGCCAGCAGCCAAGGGGGAGGAGGGATTTTCGTCTATGGCTACACCTTC. The chain combines TRBV3-1 (or the pseudogene TRBV3-2) with TRBJ1-2; no definite D call. This CDR3 spans 17 amino acids. Germline V CDR1 and CDR2: LGHDT, YNNKEL (reference sequence). Trimming took 1 base from V and 4 from J, leaving 19 bases between them.

J is TRBJ1-2 and V is TRBV24-1; tentative D call: TRBD1 (6 bases). Germline lookup yields CDR1 KGHDR and CDR2 SFDVKD. The ends were cut back, 4 bases at V and 4 bases at J, with 15 bases in the middle. CDR3 length: 15 amino acids. The chain's CDR3 is CATSESNRVGYGYTF. The CDR3 nucleotides read TGTGCCACCAGTGAGTCGAACAGGGTCGGCTATGGCTACACCTTC.

This clone was detected once. The chain couples TRBV28 to TRBJ1-1; 9 bases match TRBD1. This CDR3 has 13 residues. The junction had 6 bases not matched to a gene; V was cut back by 5 bases and J by 8 bases. Germline V gene lookup returns CDR1 MDHEN and CDR2 SYDVKM. CDR3: CASSQTGTGEAFF. The CDR3 DNA sequence: TGTGCCAGCAGTCAGACTGGGACAGGGGAAGCTTTCTTT.

This chain uses TRBV19 with TRBJ1-5, with D possibly matching TRBD1 (6 bases). CDR1 is LNHDA and CDR2 is SQIVND in the germline V gene (reference sequence). This CDR3 is built from 16 residues. V lost 9 bases and J 0 bases, leaving 18 bases between the germline ends. In DNA form, the CDR3 reads TGTGCCAGCAACAGGGTGGCGTCGGATAGCAATCAGCCCCAGCATTTT. Protein sequence: CASNRVASDSNQPQHF.

The chain uses TRBV7-9 and TRBJ2-1; 10 bases map to TRBD2. V was pared by 2 bases and J by 10 bases, with 11 bases of the junction left unmatched. This CDR3 is 16 amino acids long. Germline V lookup: CDR1 SEHNR, CDR2 FQNEAQ (reference sequence). CDR3 in DNA: TGTGCCAGCAGCTTAACGGCTAGCGGGAGTTGGGTAGAGCAGTTCTTC. It codes for CASSLTASGSWVEQFF.

The chain has TRBV7-9 and TRBJ1-6; D is perhaps TRBD1 (5 bases). The V end lost 1 base, the J end lost 7 bases, and 8 bases lay between the germline ends. Germline CDR1 SEHNR, CDR2 FQNEAQ (reference sequence). This CDR3 contains 14 residues. The CDR3 region is CASSLEQANSPLHF. The CDR3 DNA follows: TGTGCCAGCAGCTTAGAACAGGCGAATTCACCCCTCCACTTT.

The chain joins TRBV28 to TRBJ2-1; no clear D. The germline V and J ends were trimmed by 3 bases and 4 bases, with 4 bases remaining between them. Germline CDR1 and CDR2: MDHEN and SYDVKM. This CDR3 has 12 residues. The CDR3 is CASSFSYNEQFF. CDR3 DNA: TGTGCCAGCAGTTTCAGTTACAATGAGCAGTTCTTC.

The chain has TRBV19 and TRBJ1-5, with 7 bases identical to TRBD1. The V gene's germline CDR1 is LNHDA and CDR2 SQIVND (reference sequence). Unmatched junction bases numbered 4, after V lost 7 bases and J lost 7 bases. The CDR3 has 12 amino acids. CDR3 in amino acids: CASKGAGQPQHF. In nucleotides, the CDR3 is TGTGCCAGTAAGGGGGCGGGACAGCCCCAGCATTTT.

This clone was counted once. The V call is TRBV6-2 or TRBV6-3, the J call TRBJ2-5, with D hard to call. The length of the CDR3 is 15 residues. Germline CDR1 MNHEY, CDR2 SVGEGT. Trimming removed 2 bases at V and 2 bases at J, with 12 bases between. The CDR3 region has the DNA TGTGCCAGCAGTTACCAGAGCCCCAGGCAAGAGACCCAGTACTTC. Protein: CASSYQSPRQETQYF.

This chain connects TRBV7-9 to TRBJ2-7; D is perhaps TRBD2 (6 bases). CDR1 is SEHNR and CDR2 is FQNEAQ in the germline V gene (reference sequence). This CDR3 has 14 residues. The V gene lost 5 bases and the J gene lost 2 bases, with 13 bases spanning the gap. CDR3 residues: CASSPREDAYEQYF. CDR3 DNA sequence: TGTGCCAGCAGCCCAAGGGAGGATGCCTACGAGCAGTACTTC.

The V call is TRBV12-2, the J call TRBJ1-5; the D call in the table, TRBD1, was not verified against the DNA. TRBV12-2 is flagged as a pseudogene. This CDR3 is built from 16 residues. CDR3 residues: CASRLGPDSSNQPQHF. Written as DNA, the CDR3 is TGTGCAAGTCGCTTAGGACCGGACAGCAGCAATCAGCCCCAGCATTTT.

The chain uses TRBV13 and TRBJ1-3, with D possibly TRBD1 on 6 matching bases. The germline V and J ends were trimmed by 0 bases and 2 bases, with 11 bases remaining between them. The length of the CDR3 is 16 residues. Germline V lookup: CDR1 PRHDT, CDR2 FYEKMQ (reference sequence). The CDR3 reads CASSLGGGAAGNTIYF. The CDR3 DNA follows: TGTGCCAGCAGCTTAGGCGGGGGGGCGGCTGGAAACACCATATATTTT.

With respect to this clone: Distinct nucleotide sequences in the sample also encode this CDR3. The chain employs TRBV7-9 and TRBJ1-1; D perhaps matches TRBD1 (5 bases). The CDR3 extends over 14 amino acids. V lost 1 base and J 3 bases, leaving 9 bases between the germline ends. The germline V gene has CDR1 SEHNR and CDR2 FQNEAQ (reference sequence). DNA of the CDR3: TGTGCCAGCAGCTTAGTGGCGGGGGACACTGAAGCTTTCTTT. As protein: CASSLVAGDTEAFF.

Only a few counts were recorded for this clone. This chain links TRBV30 with TRBJ1-3; D unclear. Between the trimmed V and J ends, which lost 4 bases and 4 bases, there was a span of 11 bases. The V gene's germline CDR1 is GTSNPN and CDR2 SVGIG (reference sequence). CDR3 size: 13 residues. The CDR3 DNA follows: TGTGCCTGGACGCTAAGAGGGGGAAACACCATATATTTT. Its translation: CAWTLRGGNTIYF. The full variable domain, rest sourced from reference TRBV30 and TRBJ1-3, is SQTIHQWPATLVQPVGSPLSLECTVEGTSNPNLYWYRQAAGRGLQLLFYSVGIGQISSEVPQNLSASRPQDRQFILSSKKLLLSDSGFYLCAWTLRGGNTIYFGEGSWLTVV.